This paragraph reports one T cell receptor beta chain. Its antigen is unknown. Per germline, CDR1 SGHTA and CDR2 FQGTGA. The J segment lost 10 bases and the V segment lost 5 bases, leaving 9 bases of the junction unmatched. This CDR3 has 15 amino acids. The TCR beta profiling, which covered VDJ combination and CDR3 sequence, was carried out using genomic DNA as the template. One entry per CDR3 protein, called by TCRdb with MiXCR from the reads. The sample includes 180,000 or so distinct CDR3 sequences, around half of them seen just once. Sequencing involved patients with CD8+CD57+ cell expansion previously shown by flow cytometry. The diagnosis in all patients was severe acquired aplastic anemia. The record originates from a study of CD8+CD57+ T cells in acquired aplastic anemia. Whole-study findings and limits: The study found no significant CD8+ Simpson's diversity difference between patients and controls. Researchers report that approximately 28 CD8+ CDR3 sequences appeared in both patients and controls.

Sample: sorted CD4+, CD8+, or CD8+CD57+ T cells (not recorded which) from PBMCs. The clonotype originates from a human donor with aplastic anemia. The V call is TRBV7-3, the J call TRBJ1-6; TRBD1 matches 9 bases. The CDR3: CASSETGGDVSPLHF. The CDR3 bases are TGTGCCAGCAGCGAGACAGGGGGAGACGTATCACCCCTCCACTTT.